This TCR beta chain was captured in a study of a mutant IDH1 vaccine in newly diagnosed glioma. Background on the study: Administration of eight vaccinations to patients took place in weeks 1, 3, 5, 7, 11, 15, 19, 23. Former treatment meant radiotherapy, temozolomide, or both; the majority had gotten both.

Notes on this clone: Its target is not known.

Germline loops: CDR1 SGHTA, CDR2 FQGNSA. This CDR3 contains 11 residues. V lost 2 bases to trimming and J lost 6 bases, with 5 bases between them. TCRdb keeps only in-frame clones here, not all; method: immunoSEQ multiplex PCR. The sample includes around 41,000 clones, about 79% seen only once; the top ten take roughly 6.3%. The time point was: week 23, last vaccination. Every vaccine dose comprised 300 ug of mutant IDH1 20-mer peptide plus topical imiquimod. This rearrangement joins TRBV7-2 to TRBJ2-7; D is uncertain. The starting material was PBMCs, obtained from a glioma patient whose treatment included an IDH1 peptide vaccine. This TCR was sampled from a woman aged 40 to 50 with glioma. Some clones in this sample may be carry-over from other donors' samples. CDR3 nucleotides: TGTGCCAGCAGCTTAAAGGCCGAGCAGTACTTC. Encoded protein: CASSLKAEQYF. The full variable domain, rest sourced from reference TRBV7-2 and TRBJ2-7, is GAGVSQSPSNKVTEKGKDVELRCDPISGHTALYWYRQSLGQGLEFLIYFQGNSAPDKSGLPSDRFSAERTGGSVSTLTIQRTQQEDSAVYLCASSLKAEQYFGPGTRLTVT.